The following is a TCR beta chain sequence with its context. This record comes from a study of control samples from healthy donors and cancer patients. Only in-frame clones appear in the TCRdb table, and some are missing; sequencing was by immunoSEQ multiplex PCR. The table records 30,000 to 40,000 clones, about 86% of them present only once. Sample: PBMCs. The origin of this receptor is a woman aged 60-75 years with lung cancer.

The CDR3 coding sequence is TGTGCCAGTAGTATCCGGGGCACCGGGGAGCTGTTTTTT. This sequence encodes CASSIRGTGELFF. The chain combines TRBV19 with TRBJ2-2; D is perhaps TRBD2 (5 bases). This CDR3 has 13 amino acids. V was cut by 3 bases and J by 4 bases, with 6 bases left in between. In germline, CDR1 is LNHDA, CDR2 SQIVND (reference sequence).